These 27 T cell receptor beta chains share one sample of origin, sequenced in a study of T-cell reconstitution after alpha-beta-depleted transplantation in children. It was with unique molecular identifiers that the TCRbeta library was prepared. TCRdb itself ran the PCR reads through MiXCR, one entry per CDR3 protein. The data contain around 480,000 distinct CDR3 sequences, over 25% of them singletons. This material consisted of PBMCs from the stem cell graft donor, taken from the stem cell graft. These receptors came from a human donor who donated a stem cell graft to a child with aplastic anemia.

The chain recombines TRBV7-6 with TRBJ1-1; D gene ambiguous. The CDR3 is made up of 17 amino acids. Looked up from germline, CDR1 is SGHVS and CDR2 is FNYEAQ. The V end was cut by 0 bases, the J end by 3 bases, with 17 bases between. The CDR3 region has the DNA TGTGCCAGCAGCTTAGCGCCGACCCGGAATCGCGACACTGAAGCTTTCTTT. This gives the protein CASSLAPTRNRDTEAFF.

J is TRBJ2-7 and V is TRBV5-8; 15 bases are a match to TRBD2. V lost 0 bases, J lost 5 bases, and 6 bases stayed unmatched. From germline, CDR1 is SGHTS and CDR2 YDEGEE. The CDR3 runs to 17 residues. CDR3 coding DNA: TGTGCCAGCAGCTTGGCCGGGACTAGCGGGAGGCCCCACGAGCAGTACTTC. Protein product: CASSLAGTSGRPHEQYF.

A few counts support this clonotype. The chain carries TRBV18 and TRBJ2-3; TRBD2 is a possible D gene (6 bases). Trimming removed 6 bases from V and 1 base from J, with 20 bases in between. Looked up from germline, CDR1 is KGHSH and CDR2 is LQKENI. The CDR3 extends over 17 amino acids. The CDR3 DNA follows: TGTGCCAGCTCGGACAATACGAGGGGAGGACGCACAGATACGCAGTATTTT. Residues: CASSDNTRGGRTDTQYF.

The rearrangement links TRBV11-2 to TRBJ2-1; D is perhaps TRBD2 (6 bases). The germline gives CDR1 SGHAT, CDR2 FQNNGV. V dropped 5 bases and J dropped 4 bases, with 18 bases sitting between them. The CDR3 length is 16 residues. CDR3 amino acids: CASSPSGRGGYNEQFF. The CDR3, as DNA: TGTGCCAGCAGCCCGTCGGGGCGGGGTGGGTACAATGAGCAGTTCTTC.

The CDR3, as DNA: TGTGCCAGCAGTGACCATAGCGGGAGGGCCAACGGGAATGAGCAGTTCTTC. Translated, it gives CASSDHSGRANGNEQFF. The chain carries TRBV6-1 and TRBJ2-1, with 11 bases aligning to TRBD2. V gave up 3 bases and J gave up 7 bases; unmatched junction bases: 11. Germline V gene lookup returns CDR1 MNHNS and CDR2 SASEGT. The CDR3 runs to 17 residues.

The CDR3 DNA is TGTGCCAGCAGTTACTCGGAGTGGGAGACCCAGTACTTC. Protein product: CASSYSEWETQYF. The chain joins TRBV6-2 or TRBV6-3 to TRBJ2-5; no firm D call. The V end was cut by 0 bases, the J end by 5 bases, with 7 bases between. The CDR3 runs 13 residues. CDR1 and CDR2 (germline): MNHEY, SVGEGT.

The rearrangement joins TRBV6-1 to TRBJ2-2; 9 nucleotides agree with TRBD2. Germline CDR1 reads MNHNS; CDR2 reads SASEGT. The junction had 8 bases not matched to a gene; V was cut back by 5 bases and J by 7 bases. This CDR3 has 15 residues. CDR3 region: CASSQTGLANGELFF. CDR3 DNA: TGTGCCAGCAGTCAGACGGGACTAGCTAACGGGGAGCTGTTTTTT.

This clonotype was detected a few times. CDR3 in DNA: TGTGCCAGCAGTTTCCCCGGTACAATGAAGCAGTTCTTC. It is translated as CASSFPGTMKQFF. The chain recombines TRBV12-3 or TRBV12-4 with TRBJ2-1; D unclear. V dropped 3 bases and J dropped 11 bases, with 14 bases sitting between them. CDR3 length: 13 amino acids.

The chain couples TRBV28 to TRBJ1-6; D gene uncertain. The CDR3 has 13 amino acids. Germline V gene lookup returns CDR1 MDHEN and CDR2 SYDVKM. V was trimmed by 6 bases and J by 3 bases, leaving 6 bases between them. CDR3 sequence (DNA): TGTGCCAGCAGCTCGGACTATAATTCACCCCTCCACTTT. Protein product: CASSSDYNSPLHF.

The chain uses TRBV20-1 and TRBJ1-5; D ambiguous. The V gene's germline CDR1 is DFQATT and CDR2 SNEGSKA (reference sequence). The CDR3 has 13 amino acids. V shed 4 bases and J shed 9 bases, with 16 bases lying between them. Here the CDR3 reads CSATFGPTGPQHF. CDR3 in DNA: TGCAGTGCTACCTTCGGACCGACGGGGCCCCAGCATTTT.

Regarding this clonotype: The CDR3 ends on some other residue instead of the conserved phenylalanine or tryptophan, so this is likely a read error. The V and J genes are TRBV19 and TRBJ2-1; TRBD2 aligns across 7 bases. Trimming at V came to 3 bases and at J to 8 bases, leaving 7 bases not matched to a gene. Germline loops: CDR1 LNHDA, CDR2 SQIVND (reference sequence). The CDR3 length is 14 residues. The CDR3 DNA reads TGTGCCAGTAGTATGGAGCGGGATGGCGATGAGCAGTTCATC. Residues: CASSMERDGDEQFI.

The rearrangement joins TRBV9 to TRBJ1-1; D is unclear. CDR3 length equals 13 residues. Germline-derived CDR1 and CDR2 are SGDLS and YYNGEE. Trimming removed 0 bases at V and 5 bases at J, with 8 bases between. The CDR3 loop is CASSVVPDTEAFF. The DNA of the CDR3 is TGTGCCAGCAGCGTAGTCCCCGATACTGAAGCTTTCTTT.

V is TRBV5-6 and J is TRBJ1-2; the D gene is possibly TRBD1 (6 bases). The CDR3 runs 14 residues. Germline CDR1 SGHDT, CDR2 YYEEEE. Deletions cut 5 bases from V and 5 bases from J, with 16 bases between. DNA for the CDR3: TGTGCCAGCAGTTATGCCGGGGGCGATTATGGCTACACCTTC. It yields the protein CASSYAGGDYGYTF.

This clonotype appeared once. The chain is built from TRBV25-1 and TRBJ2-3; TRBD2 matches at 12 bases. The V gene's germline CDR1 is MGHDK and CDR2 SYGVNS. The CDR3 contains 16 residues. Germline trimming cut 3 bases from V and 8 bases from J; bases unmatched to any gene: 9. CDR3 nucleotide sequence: TGTGCCAGCAGTGACCGCCTAGCGGGAGGGCTTGGTACGCAGTATTTT. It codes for CASSDRLAGGLGTQYF.

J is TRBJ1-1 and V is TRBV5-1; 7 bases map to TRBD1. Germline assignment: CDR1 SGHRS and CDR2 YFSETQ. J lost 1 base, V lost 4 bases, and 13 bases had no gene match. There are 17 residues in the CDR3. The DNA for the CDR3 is TGCGCCAGCAGCGCTCGAACAGGGGTGGTGGCGAACACTGAAGCTTTCTTT. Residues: CASSARTGVVANTEAFF.

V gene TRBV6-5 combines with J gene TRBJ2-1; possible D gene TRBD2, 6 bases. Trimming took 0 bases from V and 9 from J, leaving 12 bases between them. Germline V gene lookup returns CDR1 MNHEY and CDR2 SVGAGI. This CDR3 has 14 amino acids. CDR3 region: CASSYSGGEREQFF. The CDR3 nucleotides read TGTGCCAGCAGTTACTCGGGCGGGGAGCGTGAGCAGTTCTTC.

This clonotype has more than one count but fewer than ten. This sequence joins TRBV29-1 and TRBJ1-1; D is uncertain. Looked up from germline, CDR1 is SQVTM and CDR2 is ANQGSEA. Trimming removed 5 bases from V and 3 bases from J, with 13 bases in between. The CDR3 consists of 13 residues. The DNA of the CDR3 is TGCAGCGTTCGGACCTTAGAGTACACTGAAGCTTTCTTT. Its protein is CSVRTLEYTEAFF.

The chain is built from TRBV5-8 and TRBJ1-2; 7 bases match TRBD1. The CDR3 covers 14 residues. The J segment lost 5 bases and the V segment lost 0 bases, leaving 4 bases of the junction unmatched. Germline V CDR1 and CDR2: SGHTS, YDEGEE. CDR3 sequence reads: CASSLGQGLYGYTF. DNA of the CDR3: TGTGCCAGCAGCTTGGGACAGGGTTTGTATGGCTACACCTTC. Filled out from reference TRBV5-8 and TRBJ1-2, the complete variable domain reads EAGVTQSPTHLIKTRGQQATLRCSPISGHTSVYWYQQALGLGLQFLLWYDEGEERNRGNFPPRFSGRQFPNYSSELNVNALELEDSALYLCASSLGQGLYGYTFGSGTRLTVV.

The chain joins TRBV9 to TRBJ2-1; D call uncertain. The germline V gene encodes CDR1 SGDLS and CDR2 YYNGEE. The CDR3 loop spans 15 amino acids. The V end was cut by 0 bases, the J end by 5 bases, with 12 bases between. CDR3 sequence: CASSVVPTFDNEQFF. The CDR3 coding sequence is TGTGCCAGCAGCGTAGTACCGACGTTTGACAATGAGCAGTTCTTC.

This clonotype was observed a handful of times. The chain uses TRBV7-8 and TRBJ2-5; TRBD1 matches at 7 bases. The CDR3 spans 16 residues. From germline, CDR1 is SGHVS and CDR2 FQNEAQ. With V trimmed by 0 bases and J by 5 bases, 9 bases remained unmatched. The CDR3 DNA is TGTGCCAGCAGCTTAGCACGGGACAGACTGAGGGAGACCCAGTACTTC. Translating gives CASSLARDRLRETQYF.

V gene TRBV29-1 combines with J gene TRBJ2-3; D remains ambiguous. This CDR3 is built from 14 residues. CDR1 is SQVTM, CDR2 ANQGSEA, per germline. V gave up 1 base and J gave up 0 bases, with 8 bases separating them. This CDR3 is CSVEGAGSTDTQYF. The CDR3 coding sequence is TGCAGCGTTGAAGGGGCAGGAAGCACAGATACGCAGTATTTT.

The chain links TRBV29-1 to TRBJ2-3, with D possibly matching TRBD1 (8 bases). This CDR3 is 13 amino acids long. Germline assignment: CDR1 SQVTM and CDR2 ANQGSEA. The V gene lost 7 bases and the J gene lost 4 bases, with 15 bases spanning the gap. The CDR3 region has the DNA TGCAGCGCCCGGACAGGGAGGGCAGATACGCAGTATTTT. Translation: CSARTGRADTQYF.

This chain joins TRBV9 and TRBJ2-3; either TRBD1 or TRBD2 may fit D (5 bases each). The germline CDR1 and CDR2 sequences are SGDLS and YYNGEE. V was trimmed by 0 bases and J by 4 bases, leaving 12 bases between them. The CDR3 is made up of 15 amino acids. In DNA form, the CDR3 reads TGTGCCAGCAGCGTAGGGCCAGGGAGAGCAGATACGCAGTATTTT. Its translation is CASSVGPGRADTQYF.

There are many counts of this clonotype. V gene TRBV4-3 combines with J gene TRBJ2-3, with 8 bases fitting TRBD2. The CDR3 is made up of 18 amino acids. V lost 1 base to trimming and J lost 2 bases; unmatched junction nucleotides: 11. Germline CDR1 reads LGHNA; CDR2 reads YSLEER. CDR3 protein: CASSQAFSLSGVTDTQYF. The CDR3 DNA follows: TGCGCCAGCAGCCAAGCGTTCTCGCTTAGCGGGGTCACAGATACGCAGTATTTT.

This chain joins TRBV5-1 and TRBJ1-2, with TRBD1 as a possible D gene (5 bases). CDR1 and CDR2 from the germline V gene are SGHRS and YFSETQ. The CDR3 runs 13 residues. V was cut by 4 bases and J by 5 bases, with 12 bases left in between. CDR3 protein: CASSRGVGYGYTF. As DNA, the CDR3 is TGCGCCAGCAGCCGAGGGGTGGGGTATGGCTACACCTTC.

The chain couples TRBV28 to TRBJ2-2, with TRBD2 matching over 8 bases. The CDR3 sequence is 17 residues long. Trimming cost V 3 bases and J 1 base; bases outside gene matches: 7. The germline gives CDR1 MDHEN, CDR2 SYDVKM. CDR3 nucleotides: TGTGCCAGCAGTTTCGCGGTTGCGGGAGGGAACACCGGGGAGCTGTTTTTT. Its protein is CASSFAVAGGNTGELFF.

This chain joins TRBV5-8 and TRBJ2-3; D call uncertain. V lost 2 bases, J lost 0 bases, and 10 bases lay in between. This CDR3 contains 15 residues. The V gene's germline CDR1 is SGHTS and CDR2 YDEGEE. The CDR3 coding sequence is TGTGCCAGCAGCTTCGATGGCGGAAGCACAGATACGCAGTATTTT. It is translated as CASSFDGGSTDTQYF.